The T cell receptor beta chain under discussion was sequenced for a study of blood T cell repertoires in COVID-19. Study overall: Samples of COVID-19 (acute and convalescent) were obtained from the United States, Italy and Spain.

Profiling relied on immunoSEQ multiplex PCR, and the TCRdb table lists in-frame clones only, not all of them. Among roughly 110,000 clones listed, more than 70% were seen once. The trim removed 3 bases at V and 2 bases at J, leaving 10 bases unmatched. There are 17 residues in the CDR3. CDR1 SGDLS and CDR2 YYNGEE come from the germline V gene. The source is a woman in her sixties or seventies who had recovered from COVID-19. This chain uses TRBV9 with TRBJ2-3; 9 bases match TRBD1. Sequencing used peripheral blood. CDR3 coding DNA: TGTGCCAGCAGCGGGCCCTGGGGACAGGGTAACACAGATACGCAGTATTTT. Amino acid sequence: CASSGPWGQGNTDTQYF.